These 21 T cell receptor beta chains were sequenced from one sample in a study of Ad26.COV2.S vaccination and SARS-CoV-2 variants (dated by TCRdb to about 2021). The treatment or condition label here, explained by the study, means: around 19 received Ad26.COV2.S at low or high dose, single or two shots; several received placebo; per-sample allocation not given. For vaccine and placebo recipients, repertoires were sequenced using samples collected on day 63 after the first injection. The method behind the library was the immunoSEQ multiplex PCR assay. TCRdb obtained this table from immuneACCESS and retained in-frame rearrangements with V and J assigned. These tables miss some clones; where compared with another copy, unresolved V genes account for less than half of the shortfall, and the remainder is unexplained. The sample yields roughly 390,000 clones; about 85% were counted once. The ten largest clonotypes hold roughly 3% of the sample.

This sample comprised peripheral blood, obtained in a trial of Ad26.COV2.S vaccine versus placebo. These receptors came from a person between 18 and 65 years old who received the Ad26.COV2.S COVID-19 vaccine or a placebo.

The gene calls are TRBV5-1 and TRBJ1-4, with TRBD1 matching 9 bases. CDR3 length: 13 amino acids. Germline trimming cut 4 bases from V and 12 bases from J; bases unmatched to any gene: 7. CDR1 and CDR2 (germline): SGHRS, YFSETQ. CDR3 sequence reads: CASSLDRGRELFF. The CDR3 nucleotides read TGCGCCAGCAGCCTCGACAGGGGGAGGGAACTGTTTTTT.

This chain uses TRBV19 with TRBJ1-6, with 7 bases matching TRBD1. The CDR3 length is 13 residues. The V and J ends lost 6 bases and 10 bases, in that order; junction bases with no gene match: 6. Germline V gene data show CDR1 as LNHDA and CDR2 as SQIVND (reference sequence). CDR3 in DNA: TGTGCCAGTAGCGGGACAGTGAGATCACCCCTCCACTTT. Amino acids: CASSGTVRSPLHF.

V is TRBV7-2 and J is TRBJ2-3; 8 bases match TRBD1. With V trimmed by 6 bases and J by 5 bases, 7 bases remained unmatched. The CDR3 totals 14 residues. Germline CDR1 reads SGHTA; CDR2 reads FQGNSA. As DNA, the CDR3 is TGTGCCAGCAGACAGTGGACAGGGATAGATACGCAGTATTTT. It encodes CASRQWTGIDTQYF.

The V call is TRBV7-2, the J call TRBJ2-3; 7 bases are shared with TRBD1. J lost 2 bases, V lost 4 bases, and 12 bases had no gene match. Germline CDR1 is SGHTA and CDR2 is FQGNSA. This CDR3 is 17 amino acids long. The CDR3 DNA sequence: TGTGCCAGCAGCTCTAATCCATCCGGGACAGACACAGATACGCAGTATTTT. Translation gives CASSSNPSGTDTDTQYF.

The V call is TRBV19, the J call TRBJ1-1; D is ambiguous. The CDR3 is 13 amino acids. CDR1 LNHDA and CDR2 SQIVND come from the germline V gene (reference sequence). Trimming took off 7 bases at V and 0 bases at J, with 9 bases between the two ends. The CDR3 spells CASTTWMNTEAFF. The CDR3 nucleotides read TGTGCCAGTACTACGTGGATGAACACTGAAGCTTTCTTT. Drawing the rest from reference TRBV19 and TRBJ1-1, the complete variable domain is DGGITQSPKYLFRKEGQNVTLSCEQNLNHDAMYWYRQDPGQGLRLIYYSQIVNDFQKGDIAEGYSVSREKKESFPLTVTSAQKNPTAFYLCASTTWMNTEAFFGQGTRLTVV.

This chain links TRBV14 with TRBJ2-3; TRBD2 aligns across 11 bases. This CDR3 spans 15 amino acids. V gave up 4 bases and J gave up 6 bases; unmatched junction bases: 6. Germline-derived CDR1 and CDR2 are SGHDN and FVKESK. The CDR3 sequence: CASSLIAGGPDTQYF. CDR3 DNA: TGTGCCAGCAGCCTAATAGCGGGGGGGCCTGATACGCAGTATTTT.

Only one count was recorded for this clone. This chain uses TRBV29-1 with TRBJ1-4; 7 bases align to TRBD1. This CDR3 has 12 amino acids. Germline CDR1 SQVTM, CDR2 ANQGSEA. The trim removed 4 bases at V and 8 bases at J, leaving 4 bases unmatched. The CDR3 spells CSVAYRGEKLFF. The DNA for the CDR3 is TGCAGCGTTGCTTACAGGGGAGAAAAACTGTTTTTT.

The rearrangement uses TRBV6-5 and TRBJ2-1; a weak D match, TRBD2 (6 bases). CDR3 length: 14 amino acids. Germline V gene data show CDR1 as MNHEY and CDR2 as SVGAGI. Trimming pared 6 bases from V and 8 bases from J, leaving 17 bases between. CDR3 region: CASRHLLSGDEQFF. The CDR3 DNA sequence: TGTGCCAGCAGACACCTACTATCGGGGGATGAGCAGTTCTTC.

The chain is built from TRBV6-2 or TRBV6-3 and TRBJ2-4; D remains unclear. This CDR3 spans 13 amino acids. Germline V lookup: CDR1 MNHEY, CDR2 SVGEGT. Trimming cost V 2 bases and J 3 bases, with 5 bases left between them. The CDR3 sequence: CASSYTNKNIQYF. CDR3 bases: TGTGCCAGCAGTTACACAAACAAAAACATTCAGTACTTC.

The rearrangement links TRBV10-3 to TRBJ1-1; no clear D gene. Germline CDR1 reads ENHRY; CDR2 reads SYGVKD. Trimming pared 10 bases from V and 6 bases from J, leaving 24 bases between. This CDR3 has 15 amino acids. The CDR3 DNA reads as TGTGCCACGACCGGTACGGAAGGCTTTAAGTCTGAAGCTTTCTTT. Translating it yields CATTGTEGFKSEAFF.

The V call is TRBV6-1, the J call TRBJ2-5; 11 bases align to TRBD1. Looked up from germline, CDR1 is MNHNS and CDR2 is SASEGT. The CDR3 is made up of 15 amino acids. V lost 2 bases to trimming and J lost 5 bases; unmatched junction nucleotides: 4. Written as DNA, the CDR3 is TGTGCCAGCAGTGAACCGGGACAGGGGGTCGAGACCCAGTACTTC. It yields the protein CASSEPGQGVETQYF.

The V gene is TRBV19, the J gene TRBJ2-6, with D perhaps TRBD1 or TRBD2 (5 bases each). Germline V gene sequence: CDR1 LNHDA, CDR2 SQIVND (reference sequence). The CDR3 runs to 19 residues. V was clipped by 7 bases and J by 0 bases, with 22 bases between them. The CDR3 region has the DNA TGTGCCAGTACAACCCGGAGGCAGGGATCCTCCTCTGGGGCCAACGTCCTGACTTTC. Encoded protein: CASTTRRQGSSSGANVLTF. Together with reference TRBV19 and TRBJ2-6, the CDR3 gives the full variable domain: DGGITQSPKYLFRKEGQNVTLSCEQNLNHDAMYWYRQDPGQGLRLIYYSQIVNDFQKGDIAEGYSVSREKKESFPLTVTSAQKNPTAFYLCASTTRRQGSSSGANVLTFGAGSRLTVL.

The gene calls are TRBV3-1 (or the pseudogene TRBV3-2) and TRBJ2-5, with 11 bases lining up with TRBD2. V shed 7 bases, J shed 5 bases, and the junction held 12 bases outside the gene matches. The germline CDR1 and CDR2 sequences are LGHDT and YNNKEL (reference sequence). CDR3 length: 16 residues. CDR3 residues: CASKGTSGPFWETQYF. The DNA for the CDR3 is TGTGCCAGCAAAGGGACTAGCGGACCCTTTTGGGAGACCCAGTACTTC.

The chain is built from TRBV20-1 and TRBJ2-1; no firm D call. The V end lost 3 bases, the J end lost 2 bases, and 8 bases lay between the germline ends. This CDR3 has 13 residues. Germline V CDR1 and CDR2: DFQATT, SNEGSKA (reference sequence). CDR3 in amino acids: CSASSVTYNEQFF. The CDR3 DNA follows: TGCAGTGCTAGTTCCGTGACCTACAATGAGCAGTTCTTC.

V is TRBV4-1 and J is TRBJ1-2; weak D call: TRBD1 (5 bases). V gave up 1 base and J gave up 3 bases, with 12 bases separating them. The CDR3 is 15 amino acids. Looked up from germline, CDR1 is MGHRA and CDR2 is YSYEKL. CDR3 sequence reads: CASSQGPRQYYGYTF. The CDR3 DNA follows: TGCGCCAGCAGCCAAGGACCCCGACAGTACTATGGCTACACCTTC.

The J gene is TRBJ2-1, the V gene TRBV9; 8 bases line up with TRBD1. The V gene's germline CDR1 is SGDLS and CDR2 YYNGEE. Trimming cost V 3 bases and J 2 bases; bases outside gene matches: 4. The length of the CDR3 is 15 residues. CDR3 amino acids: CASSARQGPYNEQFF. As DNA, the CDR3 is TGTGCCAGCAGCGCAAGACAGGGGCCCTACAATGAGCAGTTCTTC.

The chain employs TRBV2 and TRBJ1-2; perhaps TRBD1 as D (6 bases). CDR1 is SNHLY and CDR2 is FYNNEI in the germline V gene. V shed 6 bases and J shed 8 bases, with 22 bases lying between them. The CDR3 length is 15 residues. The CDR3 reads CASRSIGRGSHGYTF. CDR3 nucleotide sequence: TGTGCCAGCAGATCTATAGGCAGGGGAAGTCACGGCTACACCTTC. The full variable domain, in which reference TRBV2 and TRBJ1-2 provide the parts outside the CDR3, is EPEVTQTPSHQVTQMGQEVILRCVPISNHLYFYWYRQILGQKVEFLVSFYNNEISEKSEIFDDQFSVERPDGSNFTLKIRSTKLEDSAMYFCASRSIGRGSHGYTFGSGTRLTVV.

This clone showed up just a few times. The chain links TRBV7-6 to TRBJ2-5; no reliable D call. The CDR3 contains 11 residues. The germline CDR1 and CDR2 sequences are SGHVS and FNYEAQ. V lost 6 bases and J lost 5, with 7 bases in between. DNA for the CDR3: TGTGCCAGCAGTATCGTCGAGACCCAGTACTTC. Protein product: CASSIVETQYF.

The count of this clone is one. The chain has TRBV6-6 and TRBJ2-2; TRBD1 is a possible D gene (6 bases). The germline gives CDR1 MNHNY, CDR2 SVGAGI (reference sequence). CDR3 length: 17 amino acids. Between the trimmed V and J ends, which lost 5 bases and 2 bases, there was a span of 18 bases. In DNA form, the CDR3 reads TGTGCCAGCAGTCAACGCCAGGGGCCCCAAAACACCGGGGAGCTGTTTTTT. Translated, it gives CASSQRQGPQNTGELFF.

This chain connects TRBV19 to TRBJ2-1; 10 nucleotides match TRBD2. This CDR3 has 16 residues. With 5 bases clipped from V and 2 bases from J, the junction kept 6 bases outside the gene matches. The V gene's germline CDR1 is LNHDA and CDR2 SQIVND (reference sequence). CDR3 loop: CASSPGTSVTYNEQFF. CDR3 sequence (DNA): TGTGCCAGTAGTCCAGGGACTAGCGTAACCTACAATGAGCAGTTCTTC.

The CDR3 sequence: CASSPVWASETQYF. CDR3 sequence (DNA): TGTGCCAGCAGCCCGGTGTGGGCCTCGGAGACCCAGTACTTC. The chain couples TRBV5-6 to TRBJ2-5; no definite D call. This CDR3 comprises 14 residues. Trimming removed 4 bases at V and 5 bases at J, with 15 bases between. Germline CDR1 SGHDT, CDR2 YYEEEE. Variable domain in full (rest from reference TRBV5-6 and TRBJ2-5): DAGVTQSPTHLIKTRGQQVTLRCSPKSGHDTVSWYQQALGQGPQFIFQYYEEEERQRGNFPDRFSGHQFPNYSSELNVNALLLGDSALYLCASSPVWASETQYFGPGTRLLVL.